The T cell receptor beta chain under discussion was sequenced for a study of T cells in localized non-small cell lung cancer. Produced via immunoSEQ multiplex PCR; TCRdb's table is partial and in-frame only. Of fewer than 30,000 clones listed, roughly nine tenths are singletons. Germline V gene sequence: CDR1 SGHTS, CDR2 YDEGEE. V dropped 5 bases and J dropped 5; count of bases not matched to a gene: 6. The CDR3 length is 15 residues. General study findings and limits: Among the top 100 tumor clones, a median about 58 appeared in adjacent lung.

On this clone: What it binds is not known.

This chain uses TRBV5-8 with TRBJ2-5; 13 bases match TRBD2. This receptor was obtained from a woman aged 40-69 years with stage I lung adenocarcinoma. Sequencing was performed on peripheral blood, taken before any cancer treatment. The chain's CDR3 is CASRQLAGGLETQYF. For the CDR3, the DNA is TGTGCCAGCAGACAACTAGCGGGGGGGCTGGAGACCCAGTACTTC.